The 8 T cell receptor beta chains reported below all come from one sample, sequenced in a study of CD8+ T cells in alopecia areata (dated by TCRdb to 2017 to 2018). In roughly 5 patients from the biomarker study, an additional sort separated CD25+CD127- cells out of the CD4+ cells. Library preparation used the immunoSEQ multiplex PCR assay. RNA was extracted from all samples and reverse transcribed into cDNA, which served as template for TCR sequencing. Drawn from immuneACCESS, this table holds only the in-frame rearrangements with V and J called that TCRdb kept. Clones are partly lost; checked studies trace under half to an unresolved V gene and leave the rest unexplained. The sample contains some 20,000 clones, roughly two thirds of them found a single time. The ten largest clones add up to 4.5% of the sample. The source material was CD4+ Tregs sorted from blood. These receptor sequences come from a human donor with alopecia areata.

This clone showed up just a few times. This chain connects TRBV30 to TRBJ2-3, with 8 bases identical to TRBD2. The J segment lost 4 bases and the V segment lost 4 bases, leaving 1 base of the junction unmatched. Germline V gives CDR1 GTSNPN, CDR2 SVGIG (reference sequence). The CDR3 contains 12 residues. CDR3 region: CAWTTSADTQYF. Written as DNA, the CDR3 is TGTGCCTGGACGACTAGCGCAGATACGCAGTATTTT.

A few counts support this clone. The chain employs TRBV9 and TRBJ2-2; D remains ambiguous. This CDR3 is built from 14 residues. V was cut by 4 bases and J by 2 bases, with 9 bases left in between. Germline CDR1 is SGDLS and CDR2 is YYNGEE. The CDR3 region is CASSTRRNTGELFF. The CDR3 nucleotides read TGTGCCAGCAGCACCAGGAGAAACACCGGGGAGCTGTTTTTT.

V is TRBV29-1 and J is TRBJ2-5; D call uncertain. CDR1 is SQVTM and CDR2 is ANQGSEA in the germline V gene. Trimming took 3 bases from V and 5 from J, leaving 13 bases between them. CDR3 size: 13 residues. The chain's CDR3 is CSVEGLPYETQYF. CDR3 DNA sequence: TGCAGCGTTGAGGGCCTTCCCTACGAGACCCAGTACTTC.

This clone has only a few counts. The chain carries TRBV7-2 and TRBJ2-4; a possible D gene is TRBD1 (6 bases). CDR1 is SGHTA, CDR2 FQGNSA, per germline. CDR3 length: 14 amino acids. V lost 1 base, J lost 8 bases, and 12 bases lay in between. CDR3 protein: CASSLVRGRDIQYF. The CDR3 region has the DNA TGTGCCAGCAGCTTAGTCAGGGGAAGGGACATTCAGTACTTC.

The chain employs TRBV29-1 and TRBJ1-1; D not certain. Germline CDR1 reads SQVTM; CDR2 reads ANQGSEA. This CDR3 comprises 13 residues. V was trimmed by 8 bases and J by 6 bases, leaving 19 bases between them. CDR3 region: CSIATSGRAEAFF. The CDR3, as DNA: TGCAGCATCGCAACCTCCGGGAGGGCTGAAGCTTTCTTT. The whole variable domain, remainder taken from reference TRBV29-1 and TRBJ1-1, is SAVISQKPSRDICQRGTSLTIQCQVDSQVTMMFWYRQQPGQSLTLIATANQGSEATYESGFVIDKFPISRPNLTFSTLTVSNMSPEDSSIYLCSIATSGRAEAFFGQGTRLTVV.

The chain couples TRBV6-1 to TRBJ2-5; perhaps TRBD2 as D (6 bases). Gene TRBJ2-7 matches the end of the DNA better, so the J call may be wrong. Germline V gene sequence: CDR1 MNHNS, CDR2 SASEGT. This CDR3 has 14 amino acids. CDR3 nucleotides: TGTGCCAGCAGGATGGGACTGAGATCCTACGAGCAGTACTTC. Translation gives CASRMGLRSYEQYF.

The gene calls are TRBV28 and TRBJ2-6; no clear D gene. The CDR3 contains 14 residues. Between the trimmed V and J ends, which lost 6 bases and 0 bases, there was a span of 6 bases. Germline-derived CDR1 and CDR2 are MDHEN and SYDVKM. The CDR3 loop is CASSLSSGANVLTF. The CDR3 nucleotides read TGTGCCAGCAGCTTAAGCTCTGGGGCCAACGTCCTGACTTTC.

This clone was observed a few times. The chain joins TRBV7-8 to TRBJ2-7, with D hard to call. From germline, CDR1 is SGHVS and CDR2 FQNEAQ. With 1 base removed from V and 0 bases from J, the gap between germline ends came to 10 bases. The CDR3 sequence is 15 residues long. Written as DNA, the CDR3 is TGTGCCAGCAGCTTAGACTCGCCACTCTCCTACGAGCAGTACTTC. Translation gives CASSLDSPLSYEQYF.